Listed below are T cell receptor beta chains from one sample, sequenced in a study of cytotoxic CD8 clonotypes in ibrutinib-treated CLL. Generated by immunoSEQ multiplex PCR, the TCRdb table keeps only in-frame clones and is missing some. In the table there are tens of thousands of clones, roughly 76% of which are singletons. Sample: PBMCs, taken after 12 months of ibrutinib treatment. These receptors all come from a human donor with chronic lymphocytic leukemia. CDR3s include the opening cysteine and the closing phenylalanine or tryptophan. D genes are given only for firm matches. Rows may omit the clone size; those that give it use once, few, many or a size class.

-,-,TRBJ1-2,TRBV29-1,TGCAGCGTTGAAGAGAGGGCAGGGATCTATGGCTACACCTTC,CSVEERAGIYGYTF
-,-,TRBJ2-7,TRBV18,TGTGCCAGCTCACCACGGAGGGCCTCCGGCGAGCAGTACTTC,CASSPRRASGEQYF
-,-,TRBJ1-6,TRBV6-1,TGTGCCAGCAGTGAAGCCGCGCTAGGGGGGGCCCTTTATAATTCACCCCTCCACTTT,CASSEAALGGALYNSPLHF
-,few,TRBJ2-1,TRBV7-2,TGTGCCAGCAGCTTAGTTTACAATGAGCAGTTCTTC,CASSLVYNEQFF
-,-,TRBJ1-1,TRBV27,TGTGCCAGCAGTTTATATCAAAAGGGAAGCACTGAAGCTTTCTTT,CASSLYQKGSTEAFF
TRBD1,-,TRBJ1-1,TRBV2,TGTGCCAGCAGTCAGGGGGCCGGGAACACTGAAGCTTTCTTT,CASSQGAGNTEAFF
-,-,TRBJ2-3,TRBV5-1,TGCGCCAGCAGCCCCACTATAAGCGGTACAGATACGCAGTATTTT,CASSPTISGTDTQYF
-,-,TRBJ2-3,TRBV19,TGTGCCAGTAGTATACGCGTCGGCCCAGATACGCAGTATTTT,CASSIRVGPDTQYF
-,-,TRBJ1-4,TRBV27,TGTGCCAGCCGAACTAATGAAAAACTGTTTTTT,CASRTNEKLFF
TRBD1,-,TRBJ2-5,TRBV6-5,TGTGCCAGCACCTGGACAGGGAGAAAGACCCAGTACTTC,CASTWTGRKTQYF
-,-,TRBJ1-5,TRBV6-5,TGTGCCAGCAGTTTGGGACTAGACAATCAGCCCCAGCATTTT,CASSLGLDNQPQHF
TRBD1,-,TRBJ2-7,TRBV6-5,TGTGCCAGCAGTATGCCGGGACAGGGGTCCTACGAGCAGTACTTC,CASSMPGQGSYEQYF
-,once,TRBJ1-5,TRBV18,TGTGCCAGCTCACCACAAGGAGGGACGCAGCCCCAGCATTTT,CASSPQGGTQPQHF
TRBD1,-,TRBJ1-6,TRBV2,TGTGCCAGCAGTGAAGCGCACGGTTTTACAGGGGCGAAACCGCCCTATAATTCACCCCTCCACTTT,CASSEAHGFTGAKPPYNSPLHF
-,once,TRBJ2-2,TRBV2,TGTGCCAGCATTGTACCGGGCGGATACACCGGGGAGCTGTTTTTT,CASIVPGGYTGELFF
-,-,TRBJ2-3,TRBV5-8,TGTGCCAGCAGCCAGGGACTTTTGAGCACAGATACGCAGTATTTT,CASSQGLLSTDTQYF
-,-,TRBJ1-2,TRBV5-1,TGCGCCAGCAGCTTGGACGTTAGGGGTCCCCACTATGGCTACACCTTC,CASSLDVRGPHYGYTF
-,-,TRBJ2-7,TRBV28,TGTGCCAGCAAAGTCGGCAGCACCTACGAGCAGTACTTC,CASKVGSTYEQYF
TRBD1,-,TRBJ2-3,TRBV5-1,TGCGCCAGCAGCTTGCAGGACAGGGGCACAGATACGCAGTATTTT,CASSLQDRGTDTQYF
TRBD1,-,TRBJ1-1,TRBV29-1,TGCAGCGTTGCTATGGGACAGGGGAACACTGAAGCTTTCTTT,CSVAMGQGNTEAFF
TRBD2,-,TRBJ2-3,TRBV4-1,TGCGCCAGCAGCCAGAGAGGCGGGGGAATAGATACGCAGTATTTT,CASSQRGGGIDTQYF
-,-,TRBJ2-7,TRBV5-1,TGCGCCAGCAGCTTGGGACGGACAGGAGGGTACGAGCAGTACTTC,CASSLGRTGGYEQYF
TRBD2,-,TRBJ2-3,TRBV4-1,TGCGCCAGCAGCCAAGGAGTGGGACTAGCGGGGAGTAAGCAGTATTTT,CASSQGVGLAGSKQYF